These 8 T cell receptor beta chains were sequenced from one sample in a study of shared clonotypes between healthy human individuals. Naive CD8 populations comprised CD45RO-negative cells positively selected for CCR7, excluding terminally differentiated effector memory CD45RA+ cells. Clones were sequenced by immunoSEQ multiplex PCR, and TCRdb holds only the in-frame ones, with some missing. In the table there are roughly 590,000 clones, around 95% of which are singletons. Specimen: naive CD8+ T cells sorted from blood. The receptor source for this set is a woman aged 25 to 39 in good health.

CDR3 loop: CASSQGGLAEQYF. DNA for the CDR3: TGCGCCAGCAGCCAAGGGGGGCTAGCGGAGCAGTACTTC. The chain uses TRBV4-1 and TRBJ2-7; either TRBD1 or TRBD2 may fit D (6 bases each). The germline gives CDR1 MGHRA, CDR2 YSYEKL. The CDR3 sequence is 13 residues long. Trimming stripped 1 base from V and 7 bases from J, with 11 bases between.

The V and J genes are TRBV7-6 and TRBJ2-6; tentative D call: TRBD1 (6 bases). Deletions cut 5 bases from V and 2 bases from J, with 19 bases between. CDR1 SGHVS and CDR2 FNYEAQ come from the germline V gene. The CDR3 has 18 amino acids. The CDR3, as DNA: TGTGCCAGCAGCCCAGGGGCCAGCTCGGGCCCTGGGGCCAACGTCCTGACTTTC. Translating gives CASSPGASSGPGANVLTF.

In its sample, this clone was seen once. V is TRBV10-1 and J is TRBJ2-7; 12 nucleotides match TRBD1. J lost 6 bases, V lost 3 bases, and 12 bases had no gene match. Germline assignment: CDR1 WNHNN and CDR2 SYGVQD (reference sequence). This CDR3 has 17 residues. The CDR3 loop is CASSDRDRGRGFSEQYF. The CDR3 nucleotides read TGCGCCAGCAGTGACCGGGACAGGGGGCGCGGGTTCTCCGAGCAGTACTTC.

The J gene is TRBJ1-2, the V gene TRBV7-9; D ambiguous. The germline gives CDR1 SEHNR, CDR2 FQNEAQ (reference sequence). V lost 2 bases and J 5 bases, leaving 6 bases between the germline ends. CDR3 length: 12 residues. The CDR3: CASSLMGYGYTF. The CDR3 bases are TGTGCCAGCAGCTTAATGGGGTATGGCTACACCTTC.

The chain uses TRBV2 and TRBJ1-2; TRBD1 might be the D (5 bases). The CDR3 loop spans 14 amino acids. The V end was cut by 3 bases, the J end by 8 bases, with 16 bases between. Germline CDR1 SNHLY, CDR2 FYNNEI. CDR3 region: CASSDQGGLHGYTF. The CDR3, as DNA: TGTGCCAGCAGTGATCAGGGAGGTCTTCACGGCTACACCTTC.

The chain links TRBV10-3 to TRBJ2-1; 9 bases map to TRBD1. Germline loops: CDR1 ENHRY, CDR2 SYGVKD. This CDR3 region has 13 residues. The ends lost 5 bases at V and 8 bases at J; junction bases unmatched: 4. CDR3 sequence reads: CAISWDREYEQFF. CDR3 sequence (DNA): TGTGCCATCAGTTGGGACAGGGAATATGAGCAGTTCTTC.

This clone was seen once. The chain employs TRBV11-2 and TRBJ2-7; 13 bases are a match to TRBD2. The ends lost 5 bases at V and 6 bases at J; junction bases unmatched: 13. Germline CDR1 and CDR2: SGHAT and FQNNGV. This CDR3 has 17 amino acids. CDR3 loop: CASSPRLAGGFLAEQYF. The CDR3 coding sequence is TGTGCCAGCAGCCCCCGACTAGCGGGAGGTTTTCTTGCCGAGCAGTACTTC.

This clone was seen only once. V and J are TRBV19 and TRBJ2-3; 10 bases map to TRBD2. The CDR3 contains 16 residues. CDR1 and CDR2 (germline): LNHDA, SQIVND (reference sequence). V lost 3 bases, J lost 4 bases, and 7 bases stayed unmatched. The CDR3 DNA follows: TGTGCCAGTAGTATGATACAGCGGGAGGGGGCAGATACGCAGTATTTT. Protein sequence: CASSMIQREGADTQYF.